These 10 T cell receptor beta chains share one sample of origin, sequenced in a study of STAT3 mutations in large granular lymphocyte leukemia. Sequenced by immunoSEQ multiplex PCR; TCRdb stores in-frame clones only, minus some. The data show approximately 10,000 clones, roughly 55% seen once. The study, taken as a whole, reports: Every T-cell large granular lymphocyte leukemia patient had at least one immunodominant TCR beta clonotype.

For these TCRs, the target antigens are not known. The specimen sequenced was peripheral blood mononuclear cells. The receptor source for this set is a boy under 18 with T-cell large granular lymphocyte leukemia. Some clones in this sample may be carry-over from other donors' samples.

This clone was counted a few times. The J gene is TRBJ2-3, the V gene TRBV5-1; 14 bases map to TRBD2. This CDR3 is 15 amino acids long. Germline assignment: CDR1 SGHRS and CDR2 YFSETQ. Germline trimming cut 5 bases from V and 2 bases from J; bases unmatched to any gene: 1. CDR3 region: CASRGLAGATDTQYF. CDR3 sequence (DNA): TGCGCCAGCAGGGGACTAGCGGGAGCCACAGATACGCAGTATTTT.

This chain connects TRBV27 to TRBJ2-7; TRBD1 is a possible D gene (5 bases). The CDR3 has 15 residues. Germline CDR1 MNHEY, CDR2 SMNVEV (reference sequence). V lost 0 bases, J lost 5 bases, and 14 bases lay in between. CDR3 in amino acids: CASSLSQGTRNEQYF. The DNA of the CDR3 is TGTGCCAGCAGTTTATCCCAGGGTACAAGGAACGAGCAGTACTTC.

This clone has a handful of counts. The V gene is TRBV25-1, the J gene TRBJ2-5; maybe TRBD2 (6 bases). Trimming removed 7 bases at V and 5 bases at J, with 20 bases between. This CDR3 has 15 amino acids. CDR1 MGHDK and CDR2 SYGVNS come from the germline V gene. The CDR3 region is CASTHPEVGRETQYF. The CDR3 DNA sequence: TGTGCCAGCACCCACCCGGAGGTGGGGAGGGAGACCCAGTACTTC. The complete variable domain, with remaining parts taken from reference TRBV25-1 and TRBJ2-5, reads EADIYQTPRYLVIGTGKKITLECSQTMGHDKMYWYQQDPGMELHLIHYSYGVNSTEKGDLSSESTVSRIRTEHFPLTLESARPSHTSQYLCASTHPEVGRETQYFGPGTRLLVL.

V gene TRBV7-9 combines with J gene TRBJ2-3; D is unclear. V lost 2 bases to trimming and J lost 5 bases, with 11 bases between them. The CDR3 extends over 14 amino acids. Germline V CDR1 and CDR2: SEHNR, FQNEAQ (reference sequence). CDR3 in DNA: TGTGCCAGCAGCTTACACGAAGTAGGAGATACGCAGTATTTT. This translates into CASSLHEVGDTQYF.

The genes are TRBV28 and TRBJ2-3; D call uncertain. CDR1 is MDHEN, CDR2 SYDVKM, per germline. This CDR3 spans 13 amino acids. Trimming took 5 bases from V and 6 from J, leaving 12 bases between them. This chain's CDR3 is CASSPGQYDTQYF. The CDR3 nucleotides read TGTGCCAGCAGTCCTGGGCAGTACGATACGCAGTATTTT.

This chain links TRBV18 with TRBJ2-7; the D gene is possibly TRBD1 (5 bases). Per the germline V gene, CDR1 is KGHSH and CDR2 is LQKENI. CDR3 size: 13 residues. V was pared by 2 bases and J by 0 bases, with 5 bases between. The CDR3 spells CASSPDSSYEQYF. In DNA, the CDR3 is TGTGCCAGCTCACCAGACAGCTCCTACGAGCAGTACTTC.

Only a few counts were recorded for this clone. J is TRBJ2-5 and V is TRBV28, with 10 positions matching TRBD2. From germline, CDR1 is MDHEN and CDR2 SYDVKM. The length of the CDR3 is 18 residues. The ends lost 4 bases at V and 2 bases at J; junction bases unmatched: 13. Here the CDR3 reads CASSSLAGASLEQETQYF. The CDR3 DNA follows: TGTGCCAGCAGTTCCCTAGCGGGAGCCTCCCTGGAGCAAGAGACCCAGTACTTC.

The chain couples TRBV5-1 to TRBJ2-7; no clear D gene. Trimming pared 2 bases from V and 3 bases from J, leaving 12 bases between. CDR3 length: 14 residues. Germline assignment: CDR1 SGHRS and CDR2 YFSETQ. This CDR3 reads CASSFEGPDYEQYF. CDR3 sequence (DNA): TGCGCCAGCAGCTTTGAAGGGCCGGACTACGAGCAGTACTTC.

The chain combines TRBV28 with TRBJ1-5; D is undetermined. Deletions cut 6 bases from V and 1 base from J, with 10 bases between. The germline V gene has CDR1 MDHEN and CDR2 SYDVKM. This CDR3 has 14 residues. For the CDR3, the DNA is TGTGCCAGCAGCAAGGGTCACAGCAATCAGCCCCAGCATTTT. Protein product: CASSKGHSNQPQHF. The full variable domain, completed using reference TRBV28 and TRBJ1-5, is DVKVTQSSRYLVKRTGEKVFLECVQDMDHENMFWYRQDPGLGLRLIYFSYDVKMKEKGDIPEGYSVSREKKERFSLILESASTNQTSMYLCASSKGHSNQPQHFGDGTRLSIL.

The sample holds one count of this clone. The chain couples TRBV28 to TRBJ1-1, with D hard to call. Trimming took off 7 bases at V and 0 bases at J, with 3 bases between the two ends. There are 11 residues in the CDR3. The germline gives CDR1 MDHEN, CDR2 SYDVKM. CDR3 nucleotide sequence: TGTGCCAGCACCCTGAACACTGAAGCTTTCTTT. As protein: CASTLNTEAFF.